This T cell receptor beta chain was found in a study of CD8 T cells in ankylosing spondylitis. This clonotype was observed many times. In TCRdb, the 5' RACE reads were re-called with MiXCR into one record per CDR3 protein. The sample holds roughly 130,000 distinct CDR3 sequences; roughly 13% are singletons and the top ten take around 3%. The V and J ends lost 6 bases and 7 bases respectively, with 15 bases between them. This CDR3 region has 13 residues. CDR1 and CDR2 from the germline V gene are SQVTM and ANQGSEA. This sequence joins TRBV29-1 and TRBJ1-4, with D possibly TRBD1 on 6 matching bases. Material: blood, either unsorted or a sorted T cell fraction (not recorded which). This TCR came from a female donor with ankylosing spondylitis or in good health (not recorded which). The CDR3 DNA follows: TGCAGCGTCTCCACTCGACAGGCTGAAAAACTGTTTTTT. Amino acids: CSVSTRQAEKLFF.